What follows is one T cell receptor beta chain and its context. What it recognizes is unknown. Trimming shortened V by 0 bases and J by 3 bases, and 4 bases separated the two germline ends. Germline V CDR1 and CDR2: SGHRS, YFSETQ. CDR3 length: 13 residues. Sample time point: recipient sample about 28 days before transplant, after cytoreduction. This entry is derived from a study of T cell clonotyping in hematopoietic cell transplantation. Across the whole study: Recipient samples before transplant were obtained post-cytoreduction.

Study-level findings and limits: Broader posttransplant TCR repertoire diversity was predicted by graft donor and pretransplant recipient Inverse Simpson Index values.

TCRdb's table, derived via immunoSEQ multiplex PCR, lists solely in-frame clones and lacks some. In the table there are tens of thousands of clones, roughly 85% of which are singletons. This rearrangement joins TRBV5-1 to TRBJ1-3; D unresolved. The receptor's source is a man aged 55 to 69 with myelodysplastic syndrome. Some clones in this sample may be carry-over from other donors' samples. Specimen: peripheral blood mononuclear cells, collected before stem cell transplant. CDR3 DNA: TGCGCCAGCAGCTTGGTAGGTGGAAACACCATATATTTT. It specifies CASSLVGGNTIYF.